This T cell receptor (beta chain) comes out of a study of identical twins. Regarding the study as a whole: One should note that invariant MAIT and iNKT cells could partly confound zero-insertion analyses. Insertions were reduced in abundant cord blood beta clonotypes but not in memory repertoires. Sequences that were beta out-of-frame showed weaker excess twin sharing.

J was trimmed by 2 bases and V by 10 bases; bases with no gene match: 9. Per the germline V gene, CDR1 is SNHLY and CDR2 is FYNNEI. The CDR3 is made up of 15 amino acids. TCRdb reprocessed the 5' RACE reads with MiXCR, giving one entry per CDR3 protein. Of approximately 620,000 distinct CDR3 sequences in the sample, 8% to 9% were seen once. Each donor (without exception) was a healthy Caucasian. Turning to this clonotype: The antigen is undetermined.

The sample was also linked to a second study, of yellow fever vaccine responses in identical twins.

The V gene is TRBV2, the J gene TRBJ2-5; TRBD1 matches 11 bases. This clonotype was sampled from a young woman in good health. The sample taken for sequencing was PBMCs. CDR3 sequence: CATGQGASSQETQYF. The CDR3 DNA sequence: TGTGCCACCGGACAGGGGGCGTCTTCACAAGAGACCCAGTACTTC.